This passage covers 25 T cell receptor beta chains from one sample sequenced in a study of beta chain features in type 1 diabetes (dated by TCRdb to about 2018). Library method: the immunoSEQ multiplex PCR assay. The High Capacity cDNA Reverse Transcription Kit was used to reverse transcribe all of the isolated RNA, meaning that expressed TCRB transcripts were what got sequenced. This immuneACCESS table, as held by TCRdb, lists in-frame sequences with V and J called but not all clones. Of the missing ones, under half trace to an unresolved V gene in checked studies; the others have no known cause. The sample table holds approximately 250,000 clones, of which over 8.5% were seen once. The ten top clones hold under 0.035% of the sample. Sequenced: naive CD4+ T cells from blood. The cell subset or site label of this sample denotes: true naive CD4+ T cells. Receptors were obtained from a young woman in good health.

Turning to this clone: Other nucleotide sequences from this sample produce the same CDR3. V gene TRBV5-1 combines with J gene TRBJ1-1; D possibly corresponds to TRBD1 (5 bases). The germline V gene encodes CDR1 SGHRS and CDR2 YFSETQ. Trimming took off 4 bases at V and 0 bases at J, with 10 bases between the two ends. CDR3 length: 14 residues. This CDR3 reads CASSLLTVNTEAFF. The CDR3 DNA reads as TGCGCCAGCAGCCTTTTGACAGTGAACACTGAAGCTTTCTTT.

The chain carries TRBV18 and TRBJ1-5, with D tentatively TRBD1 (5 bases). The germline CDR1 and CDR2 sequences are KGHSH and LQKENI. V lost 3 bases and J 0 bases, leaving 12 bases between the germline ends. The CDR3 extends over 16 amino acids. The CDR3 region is CASSPPGLNSNQPQHF. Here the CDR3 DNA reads TGTGCCAGCTCACCCCCAGGGTTGAATAGCAATCAGCCCCAGCATTTT. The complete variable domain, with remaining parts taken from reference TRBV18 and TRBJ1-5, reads NAGVMQNPRHLVRRRGQEARLRCSPMKGHSHVYWYRQLPEEGLKFMVYLQKENIIDESGMPKERFSAEFPKEGPSILRIQQVVRGDSAAYFCASSPPGLNSNQPQHFGDGTRLSIL.

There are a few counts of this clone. The CDR3 DNA reads as TGTGCCAGCAGCCGAGGGACACCTACTGAAGCTTTCTTT. Protein: CASSRGTPTEAFF. The gene calls are TRBV9 and TRBJ1-1, with a tentative D call TRBD1 (6 bases). V lost 4 bases and J 5 bases, leaving 12 bases between the germline ends. CDR3 length: 13 amino acids. CDR1 SGDLS and CDR2 YYNGEE come from the germline V gene.

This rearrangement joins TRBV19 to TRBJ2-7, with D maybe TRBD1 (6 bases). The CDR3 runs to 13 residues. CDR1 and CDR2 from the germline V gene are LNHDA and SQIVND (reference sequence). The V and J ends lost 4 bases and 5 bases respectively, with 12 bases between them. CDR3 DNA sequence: TGTGCCAGTAGTACCGGGGACAACCACGAGCAGTACTTC. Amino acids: CASSTGDNHEQYF.

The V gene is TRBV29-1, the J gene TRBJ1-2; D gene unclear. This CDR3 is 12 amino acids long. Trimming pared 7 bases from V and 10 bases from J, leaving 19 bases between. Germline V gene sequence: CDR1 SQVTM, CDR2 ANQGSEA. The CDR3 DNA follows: TGCAGCGCCCTGAACCTGGGCTCTGACTACACCTTC. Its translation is CSALNLGSDYTF. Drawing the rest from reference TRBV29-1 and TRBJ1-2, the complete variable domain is SAVISQKPSRDICQRGTSLTIQCQVDSQVTMMFWYRQQPGQSLTLIATANQGSEATYESGFVIDKFPISRPNLTFSTLTVSNMSPEDSSIYLCSALNLGSDYTFGSGTRLTVV.

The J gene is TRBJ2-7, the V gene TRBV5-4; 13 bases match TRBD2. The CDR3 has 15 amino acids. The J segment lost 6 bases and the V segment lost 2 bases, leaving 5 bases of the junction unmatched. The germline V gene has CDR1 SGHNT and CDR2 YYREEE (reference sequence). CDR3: CASSFRLAGGSEQYF. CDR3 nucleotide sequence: TGTGCCAGCAGCTTTAGACTAGCGGGGGGCTCCGAGCAGTACTTC. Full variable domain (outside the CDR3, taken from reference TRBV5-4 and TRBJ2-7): ETGVTQSPTHLIKTRGQQVTLRCSSQSGHNTVSWYQQALGQGPQFIFQYYREEENGRGNFPPRFSGLQFPNYSSELNVNALELDDSALYLCASSFRLAGGSEQYFGPGTRLTVT.

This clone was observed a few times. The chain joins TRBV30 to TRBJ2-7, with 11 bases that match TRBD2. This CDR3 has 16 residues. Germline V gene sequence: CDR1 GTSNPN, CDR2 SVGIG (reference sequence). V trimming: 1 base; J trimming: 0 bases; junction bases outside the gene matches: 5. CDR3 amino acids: CAWSARLAGSSYEQYF. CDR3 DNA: TGTGCCTGGAGTGCCCGACTAGCGGGGAGCTCCTACGAGCAGTACTTC.

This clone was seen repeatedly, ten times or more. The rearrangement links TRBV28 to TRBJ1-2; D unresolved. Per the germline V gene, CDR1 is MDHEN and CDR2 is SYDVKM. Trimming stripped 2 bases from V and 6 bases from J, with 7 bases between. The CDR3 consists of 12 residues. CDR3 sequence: CASSLRGDGYTF. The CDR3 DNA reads TGTGCCAGCAGTTTACGCGGGGATGGCTACACCTTC.

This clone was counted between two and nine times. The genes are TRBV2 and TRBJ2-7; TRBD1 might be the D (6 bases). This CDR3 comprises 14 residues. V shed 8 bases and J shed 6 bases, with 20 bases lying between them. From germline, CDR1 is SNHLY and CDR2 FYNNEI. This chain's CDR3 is CASVGPQRGGEQYF. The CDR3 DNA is TGTGCCAGCGTCGGCCCGCAGCGAGGGGGCGAGCAGTACTTC.

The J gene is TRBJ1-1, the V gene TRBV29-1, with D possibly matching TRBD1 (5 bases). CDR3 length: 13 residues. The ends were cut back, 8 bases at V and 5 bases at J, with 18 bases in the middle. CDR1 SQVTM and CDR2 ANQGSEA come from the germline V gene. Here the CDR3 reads CSHHGQGRTEAFF. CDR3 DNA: TGCAGCCATCACGGCCAGGGTCGGACTGAAGCTTTCTTT.

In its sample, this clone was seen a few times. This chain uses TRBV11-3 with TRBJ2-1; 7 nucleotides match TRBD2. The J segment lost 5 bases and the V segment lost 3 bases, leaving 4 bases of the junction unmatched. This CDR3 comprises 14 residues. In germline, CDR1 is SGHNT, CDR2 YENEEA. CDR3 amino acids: CASSLGGSDNEQFF. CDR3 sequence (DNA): TGTGCCAGCAGCTTGGGGGGGAGCGACAATGAGCAGTTCTTC.

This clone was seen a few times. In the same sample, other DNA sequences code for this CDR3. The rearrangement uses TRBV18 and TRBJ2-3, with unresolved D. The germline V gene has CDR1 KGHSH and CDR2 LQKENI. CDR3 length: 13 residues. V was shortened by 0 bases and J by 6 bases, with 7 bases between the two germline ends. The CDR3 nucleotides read TGTGCCAGCTCACCACCCGGAGCCGATACGCAGTATTTT. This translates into CASSPPGADTQYF. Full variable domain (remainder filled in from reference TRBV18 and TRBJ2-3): NAGVMQNPRHLVRRRGQEARLRCSPMKGHSHVYWYRQLPEEGLKFMVYLQKENIIDESGMPKERFSAEFPKEGPSILRIQQVVRGDSAAYFCASSPPGADTQYFGPGTRLTVL.

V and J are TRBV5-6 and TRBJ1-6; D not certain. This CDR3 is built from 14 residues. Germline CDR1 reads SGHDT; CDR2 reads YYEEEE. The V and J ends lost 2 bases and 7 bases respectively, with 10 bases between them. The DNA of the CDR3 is TGTGCCAGCAGCTTTCAGGTGTTGAATTCACCCCTCCACTTT. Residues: CASSFQVLNSPLHF. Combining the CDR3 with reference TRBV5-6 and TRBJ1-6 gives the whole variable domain DAGVTQSPTHLIKTRGQQVTLRCSPKSGHDTVSWYQQALGQGPQFIFQYYEEEERQRGNFPDRFSGHQFPNYSSELNVNALLLGDSALYLCASSFQVLNSPLHFGNGTRLTVT.

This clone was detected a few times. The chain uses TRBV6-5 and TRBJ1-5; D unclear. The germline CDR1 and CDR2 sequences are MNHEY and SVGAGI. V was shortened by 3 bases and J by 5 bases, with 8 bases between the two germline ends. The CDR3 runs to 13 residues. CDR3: CASSYTRDQPQHF. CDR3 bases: TGTGCCAGCAGTTATACGAGGGATCAGCCCCAGCATTTT.

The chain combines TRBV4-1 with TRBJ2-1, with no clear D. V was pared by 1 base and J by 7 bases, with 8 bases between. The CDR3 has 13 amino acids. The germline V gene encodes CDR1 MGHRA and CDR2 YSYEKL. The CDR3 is CASSQGGWNEQFF. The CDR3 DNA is TGCGCCAGCAGCCAAGGCGGATGGAATGAGCAGTTCTTC.

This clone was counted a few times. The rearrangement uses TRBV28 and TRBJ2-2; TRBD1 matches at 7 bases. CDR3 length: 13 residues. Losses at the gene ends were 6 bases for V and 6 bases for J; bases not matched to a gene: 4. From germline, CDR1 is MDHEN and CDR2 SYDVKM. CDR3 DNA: TGTGCCAGCAGGTCGGGACAGTCCGGGGAGCTGTTTTTT. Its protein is CASRSGQSGELFF.

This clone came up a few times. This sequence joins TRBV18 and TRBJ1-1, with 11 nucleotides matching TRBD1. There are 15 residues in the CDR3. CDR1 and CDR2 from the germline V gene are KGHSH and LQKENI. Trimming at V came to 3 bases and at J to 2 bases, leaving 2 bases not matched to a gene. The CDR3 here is CASSPWTGGNTEAFF. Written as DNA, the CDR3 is TGTGCCAGCTCACCCTGGACAGGGGGCAACACTGAAGCTTTCTTT.

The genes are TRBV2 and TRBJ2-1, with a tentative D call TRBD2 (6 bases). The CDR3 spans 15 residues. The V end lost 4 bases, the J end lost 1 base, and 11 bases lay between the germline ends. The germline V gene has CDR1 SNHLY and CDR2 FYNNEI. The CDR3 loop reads CASSVPLASYNEQFF. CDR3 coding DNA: TGTGCCAGCAGTGTTCCGCTAGCGTCCTACAATGAGCAGTTCTTC.

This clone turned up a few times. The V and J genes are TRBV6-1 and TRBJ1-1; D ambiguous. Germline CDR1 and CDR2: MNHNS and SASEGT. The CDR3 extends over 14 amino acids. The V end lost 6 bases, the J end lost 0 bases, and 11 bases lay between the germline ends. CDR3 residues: CASRLAGMNTEAFF. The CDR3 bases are TGTGCCAGCAGGCTCGCGGGGATGAACACTGAAGCTTTCTTT.

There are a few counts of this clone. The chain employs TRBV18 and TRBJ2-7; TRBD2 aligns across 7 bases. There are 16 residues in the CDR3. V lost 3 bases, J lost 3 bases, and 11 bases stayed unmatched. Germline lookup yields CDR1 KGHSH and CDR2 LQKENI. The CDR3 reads CASSPRTRGENYEQYF. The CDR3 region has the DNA TGTGCCAGCTCACCCCGTACCCGGGGGGAAAACTACGAGCAGTACTTC.

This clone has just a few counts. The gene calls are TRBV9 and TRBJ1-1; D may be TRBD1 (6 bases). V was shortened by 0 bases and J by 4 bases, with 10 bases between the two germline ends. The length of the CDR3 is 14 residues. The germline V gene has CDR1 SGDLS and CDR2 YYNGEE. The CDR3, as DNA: TGTGCCAGCAGCGTAGAGGGGGGGCTCACTGAAGCTTTCTTT. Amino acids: CASSVEGGLTEAFF.

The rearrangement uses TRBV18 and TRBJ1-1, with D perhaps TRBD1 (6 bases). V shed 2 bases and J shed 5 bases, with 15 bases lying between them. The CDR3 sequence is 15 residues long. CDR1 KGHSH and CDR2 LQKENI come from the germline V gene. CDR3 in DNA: TGTGCCAGCTCACCAGTCCAGGGGAGGGGTACTGAAGCTTTCTTT. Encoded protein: CASSPVQGRGTEAFF.

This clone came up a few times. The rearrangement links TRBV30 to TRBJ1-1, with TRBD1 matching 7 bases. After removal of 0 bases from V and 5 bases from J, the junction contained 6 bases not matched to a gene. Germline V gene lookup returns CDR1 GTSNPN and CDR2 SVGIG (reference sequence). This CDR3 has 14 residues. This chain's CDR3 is CAWSVKGAYTEAFF. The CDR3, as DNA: TGTGCCTGGAGTGTAAAGGGGGCTTATACTGAAGCTTTCTTT.

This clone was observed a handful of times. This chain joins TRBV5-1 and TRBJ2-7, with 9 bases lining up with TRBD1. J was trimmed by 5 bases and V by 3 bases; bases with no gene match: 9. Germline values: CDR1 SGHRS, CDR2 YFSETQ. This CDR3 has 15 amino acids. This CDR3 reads CASSSAGTGFNEQYF. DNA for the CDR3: TGCGCCAGCAGCTCGGCCGGGACAGGGTTCAACGAGCAGTACTTC.

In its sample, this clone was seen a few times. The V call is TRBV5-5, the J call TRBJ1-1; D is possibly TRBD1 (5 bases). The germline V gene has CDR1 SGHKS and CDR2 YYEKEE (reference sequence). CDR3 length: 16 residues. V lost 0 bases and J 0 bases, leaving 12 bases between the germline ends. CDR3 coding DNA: TGTGCCAGCAGCTTGGTAAACCAGGGATTGAACACTGAAGCTTTCTTT. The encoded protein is CASSLVNQGLNTEAFF.